The 26 T cell receptor beta chains below all came from one sample that was sequenced in a study of blood T cell repertoires in COVID-19. Assay used: immunoSEQ multiplex PCR; TCRdb lists only in-frame clones, some missing. Of about 84,000 clones in the sample, roughly 96% were seen once. The sample comprised peripheral blood. The origin of the receptors is a human donor with active COVID-19. The donor label of this sample is uncertain.

V and J are TRBV19 and TRBJ1-2, with 8 bases identical to TRBD1. The germline V gene encodes CDR1 LNHDA and CDR2 SQIVND (reference sequence). The CDR3 loop spans 15 amino acids. The trim removed 1 base at V and 5 bases at J, leaving 6 bases unmatched. The CDR3 reads CASSIAGQAIYGYTF. The CDR3 bases are TGTGCCAGTAGTATAGCGGGACAGGCGATATATGGCTACACCTTC.

The J gene is TRBJ2-2, the V gene TRBV11-2, with D unresolved. This CDR3 has 16 residues. V gave up 1 base and J gave up 0 bases, with 9 bases separating them. CDR1 and CDR2 (germline): SGHAT, FQNNGV. The CDR3 region has the DNA TGTGCCAGCAGCTTAGTCTCTGCGGCGAACACCGGGGAGCTGTTTTTT. It encodes CASSLVSAANTGELFF.

The chain carries TRBV27 and TRBJ2-7; D gene unclear. Germline V CDR1 and CDR2: MNHEY, SMNVEV (reference sequence). Trimming stripped 3 bases from V and 0 bases from J, with 9 bases between. This CDR3 spans 14 amino acids. The CDR3 is CASSLLASSYEQYF. The CDR3 nucleotides read TGTGCCAGCAGTTTGCTGGCAAGCTCCTACGAGCAGTACTTC.

The rearrangement joins TRBV28 to TRBJ1-6, with D possibly matching TRBD1 (5 bases). The CDR3 spans 16 residues. In germline, CDR1 is MDHEN, CDR2 SYDVKM. V lost 6 bases to trimming and J lost 9 bases, with 21 bases between them. The CDR3 region has the DNA TGTGCCAGCAGCCCCGCACTCCGGGGGACGACTTCACCCCTCCACTTT. Protein sequence: CASSPALRGTTSPLHF.

The rearrangement joins TRBV3-1 (or the pseudogene TRBV3-2) to TRBJ1-1; tentatively, D is TRBD1 (5 bases). Trimming cost V 5 bases and J 2 bases, with 12 bases left between them. Germline assignment: CDR1 LGHDT and CDR2 YNNKEL (reference sequence). This CDR3 has 14 residues. The CDR3 loop reads CASSSAGSNTEAFF. CDR3 nucleotides: TGTGCCAGCAGCTCCGCAGGGTCTAACACTGAAGCTTTCTTT.

This chain connects TRBV19 to TRBJ2-1; 8 nucleotides match TRBD2. Germline CDR1 is LNHDA and CDR2 is SQIVND (reference sequence). The CDR3 covers 16 residues. With V trimmed by 6 bases and J by 2 bases, 9 bases remained unmatched. CDR3 protein: CASSHSIGGAYNEQFF. The CDR3, as DNA: TGTGCCAGTAGCCATTCCATCGGGGGGGCCTACAATGAGCAGTTCTTC.

The rearrangement joins TRBV2 to TRBJ1-2; D call uncertain. The germline CDR1 and CDR2 sequences are SNHLY and FYNNEI. V shed 6 bases and J shed 1 base, with 6 bases lying between them. The CDR3 runs 12 residues. CDR3 residues: CASSDNNYGYTF. The DNA of the CDR3 is TGTGCCAGCAGCGACAATAACTATGGCTACACCTTC. Filled out from reference TRBV2 and TRBJ1-2, the complete variable domain reads EPEVTQTPSHQVTQMGQEVILRCVPISNHLYFYWYRQILGQKVEFLVSFYNNEISEKSEIFDDQFSVERPDGSNFTLKIRSTKLEDSAMYFCASSDNNYGYTFGSGTRLTVV.

This clone was picked up one time. The chain employs TRBV12-3 or TRBV12-4 and TRBJ1-5; possibly TRBD1 for D (5 bases). This CDR3 contains 13 residues. Trimming removed 4 bases at V and 7 bases at J, with 11 bases between. CDR3 nucleotides: TGTGCCAGCAGTTCAGGGTTCGGACAGCCCCAGCATTTT. It codes for CASSSGFGQPQHF.

This clone was detected once. The V and J genes are TRBV11-2 and TRBJ2-2; 9 bases are a match to TRBD2. The CDR3 sequence is 15 residues long. Germline trimming cut 6 bases from V and 7 bases from J; bases unmatched to any gene: 9. Per the germline V gene, CDR1 is SGHAT and CDR2 is FQNNGV. This CDR3 is CASRPLAGRGGELFF. The CDR3, as DNA: TGTGCCAGCAGACCCCTAGCGGGAAGGGGCGGGGAGCTGTTTTTT.

This clone was recorded only once. The genes are TRBV10-3 and TRBJ2-6, with 9 bases that match TRBD2. From germline, CDR1 is ENHRY and CDR2 SYGVKD. This CDR3 has 17 residues. J lost 0 bases, V lost 6 bases, and 6 bases had no gene match. For the CDR3, the DNA is TGTGCCATCAGAAGGACTAGCGACGTCTCTGGGGCCAACGTCCTGACTTTC. As protein: CAIRRTSDVSGANVLTF.

This clone was seen a few times. The V call is TRBV6-6, the J call TRBJ2-3; tentatively, D is TRBD1 (6 bases). V was clipped by 5 bases and J by 6 bases, with 24 bases between them. Germline assignment: CDR1 MNHNY and CDR2 SVGAGI (reference sequence). This CDR3 is 17 amino acids long. CDR3 bases: TGTGCCAGCAGTCCGCAGCCGGGCCAACAGGGCGGGGATACGCAGTATTTT. Its translation: CASSPQPGQQGGDTQYF.

The chain's CDR3 is CASSPLTGGNTEAFF. In DNA form, the CDR3 reads TGTGCCAGCAGTCCCCTGACGGGTGGTAACACTGAAGCTTTCTTT. This chain connects TRBV28 to TRBJ1-1; D not certain. The CDR3 spans 15 residues. CDR1 is MDHEN and CDR2 is SYDVKM in the germline V gene. The V gene lost 5 bases and the J gene lost 2 bases, with 15 bases spanning the gap.

The chain recombines TRBV11-3 with TRBJ2-5, with a tentative D call TRBD1 (5 bases). The CDR3 is 14 amino acids. V was cut by 7 bases and J by 4 bases, with 16 bases left in between. Looked up from germline, CDR1 is SGHNT and CDR2 is YENEEA. The DNA of the CDR3 is TGTGCCAGCAAAATAGTGGCAGGGTCAGAGACCCAGTACTTC. Amino acids: CASKIVAGSETQYF.

V and J are TRBV4-1 and TRBJ2-1; 8 nucleotides match TRBD1. Germline values: CDR1 MGHRA, CDR2 YSYEKL. The CDR3 is made up of 17 amino acids. V trimming: 4 bases; J trimming: 6 bases; junction bases outside the gene matches: 14. CDR3 nucleotide sequence: TGCGCCAGCAGCCTCCAGGCGGGACAGGCATCGGGCAATGAGCAGTTCTTC. This translates into CASSLQAGQASGNEQFF.

This sequence joins TRBV11-3 and TRBJ1-1; 10 bases agree with TRBD1. V lost 1 base, J lost 1 base, and 6 bases stayed unmatched. Germline V gives CDR1 SGHNT, CDR2 YENEEA. The CDR3 sequence is 17 residues long. CDR3 sequence: CASSLAGTGAPNTEAFF. CDR3 coding DNA: TGTGCCAGCAGCTTAGCGGGGACAGGGGCCCCGAACACTGAAGCTTTCTTT. Looking up the rest from reference TRBV11-3 and TRBJ1-1 gives the full variable domain: EAGVVQSPRYKIIEKKQPVAFWCNPISGHNTLYWYLQNLGQGPELLIRYENEEAVDDSQLPKDRFSAERLKGVDSTLKIQPAELGDSAVYLCASSLAGTGAPNTEAFFGQGTRLTVV.

CDR3 region: CASSSSGFNTDTQYF. Written as DNA, the CDR3 is TGTGCCAGCAGCTCCTCCGGGTTCAACACAGATACGCAGTATTTT. V is TRBV11-2 and J is TRBJ2-3; D ambiguous. The V end lost 4 bases, the J end lost 2 bases, and 13 bases lay between the germline ends. The length of the CDR3 is 15 residues. Germline-derived CDR1 and CDR2 are SGHAT and FQNNGV.

For the CDR3, the DNA is TGTGCCAGCTCACTCAAGGGGGATCTTGGCTACACCTTC. It yields the protein CASSLKGDLGYTF. The rearrangement links TRBV18 to TRBJ1-2, with a weak D call TRBD1 (6 bases). Germline V gene sequence: CDR1 KGHSH, CDR2 LQKENI. The germline V and J ends were trimmed by 4 bases and 7 bases, with 13 bases remaining between them. The CDR3 runs 13 residues.

The CDR3 loop is CASSPDRKYGYTF. The DNA for the CDR3 is TGTGCCAGCAGCCCCGACAGGAAATATGGCTACACCTTC. The J gene is TRBJ1-2, the V gene TRBV13; a possible D gene is TRBD1 (6 bases). Trimming took 5 bases from V and 5 from J, leaving 12 bases between them. The length of the CDR3 is 13 residues. The germline V gene has CDR1 PRHDT and CDR2 FYEKMQ (reference sequence).

The chain is built from TRBV7-9 and TRBJ2-1; weak D call: TRBD1 (6 bases). The CDR3 has 15 residues. Germline CDR1 reads SEHNR; CDR2 reads FQNEAQ (reference sequence). The germline V and J ends were trimmed by 5 bases and 0 bases, with 11 bases remaining between them. The chain's CDR3 is CASSTTGNSYNEQFF. The CDR3 bases are TGTGCCAGCAGCACCACAGGGAACTCCTACAATGAGCAGTTCTTC.

V and J are TRBV19 and TRBJ2-6, with D perhaps TRBD1 (6 bases). CDR3 length: 17 amino acids. V was cut by 2 bases and J by 3 bases, with 14 bases left in between. CDR1 is LNHDA and CDR2 is SQIVND in the germline V gene (reference sequence). CDR3 bases: TGTGCCAGTAGTATACAGGGGACCTTTTTTGGGGCCAACGTCCTGACTTTC. Residues: CASSIQGTFFGANVLTF. The whole variable domain, filled in from reference TRBV19 and TRBJ2-6, reads DGGITQSPKYLFRKEGQNVTLSCEQNLNHDAMYWYRQDPGQGLRLIYYSQIVNDFQKGDIAEGYSVSREKKESFPLTVTSAQKNPTAFYLCASSIQGTFFGANVLTFGAGSRLTVL.

This chain uses TRBV27 with TRBJ2-2; TRBD2 agrees at 7 bases. Trimming cost V 2 bases and J 4 bases; bases outside gene matches: 7. The CDR3 is 16 residues long. The germline CDR1 and CDR2 sequences are MNHEY and SMNVEV (reference sequence). The CDR3 is CASSLVGLPRTGELFF. The CDR3 DNA sequence: TGTGCCAGCAGTTTAGTGGGACTACCCCGCACCGGGGAGCTGTTTTTT.

Written as DNA, the CDR3 is TGCGCCAGCAGCTGGTGGCGGAATGAGCAGTTCTTC. Amino acids: CASSWWRNEQFF. The chain combines TRBV4-1 with TRBJ2-1; no firm D call. Germline loops: CDR1 MGHRA, CDR2 YSYEKL. The V and J ends lost 5 bases and 7 bases respectively, with 9 bases between them. This CDR3 spans 12 amino acids.

The gene calls are TRBV29-1 and TRBJ2-7; 11 nucleotides line up with TRBD1. The J segment lost 0 bases and the V segment lost 6 bases, leaving 13 bases of the junction unmatched. This CDR3 is built from 17 residues. Germline assignment: CDR1 SQVTM and CDR2 ANQGSEA. CDR3 nucleotide sequence: TGCAGCGTCGCGGACAGGGGGCATGGTGGTTCCTCCTACGAGCAGTACTTC. Translating gives CSVADRGHGGSSYEQYF.

The V call is TRBV7-9, the J call TRBJ1-2; no clear D gene. The CDR3 covers 12 residues. V was cut by 3 bases and J by 8 bases, with 10 bases left in between. Per the germline V gene, CDR1 is SEHNR and CDR2 is FQNEAQ (reference sequence). The DNA of the CDR3 is TGTGCCAGCAGCTTGAAGGAGGTCGGCTACACCTTC. Translated, it gives CASSLKEVGYTF. Looking up the rest from reference TRBV7-9 and TRBJ1-2 gives the full variable domain: DTGVSQNPRHKITKRGQNVTFRCDPISEHNRLYWYRQTLGQGPEFLTYFQNEAQLEKSRLLSDRFSAERPKGSFSTLEIQRTEQGDSAMYLCASSLKEVGYTFGSGTRLTVV.

The chain combines TRBV25-1 with TRBJ2-1, with 14 bases that match TRBD2. Germline CDR1 MGHDK, CDR2 SYGVNS. V lost 6 bases and J lost 9; bases outside the gene matches: 7. The CDR3 is made up of 15 amino acids. CDR3 bases: TGTGCCAGCAGGACCGGGACTAGCGGGAGCAGTGAGCAGTTCTTC. Translating gives CASRTGTSGSSEQFF.

V is TRBV6-1 and J is TRBJ2-7; D is unresolved. The CDR3 has 14 amino acids. The ends were cut back, 2 bases at V and 4 bases at J, with 12 bases in the middle. Germline CDR1 MNHNS, CDR2 SASEGT. The CDR3 DNA reads as TGTGCCAGCAGTGAATATACAGCAGTGTACGAGCAGTACTTC. Translation: CASSEYTAVYEQYF.